Below are 31 T cell receptor beta chains sequenced from a single sample in a study of blood T cell repertoires in COVID-19. The data were produced by immunoSEQ multiplex PCR, yet TCRdb's version contains in-frame clones alone and is incomplete. Of around 73,000 clones listed, approximately 80% are singletons. Sequenced material: peripheral blood. These receptor sequences come from a man between 65 and 79 years old with COVID-19, enrolled during active disease.

Of note for this clone: One end of the junction does not line up with germline, which may come from a read error. This chain connects TRBV6-4 to TRBJ2-2; TRBD2 might be the D (5 bases). The CDR3 length is 14 residues. Germline V gene sequence: CDR1 MRHNA, CDR2 SNTAGT. The CDR3 DNA follows: TGTGCCAGCAGGTCTGGAGTTAAACACCGGGGAGCTGTTTTT. It encodes CASRSGVKHRGAVF.

The J gene is TRBJ2-3, the V gene TRBV3-1 (or the pseudogene TRBV3-2); a weak D match, TRBD2 (5 bases). V was pared by 2 bases and J by 2 bases, with 17 bases between. The CDR3 is made up of 17 amino acids. From germline, CDR1 is LGHDT and CDR2 YNNKEL (reference sequence). The CDR3 bases are TGTGCCAGCAGCCAAAGGAGGAGGACTGAACTCACAGATACGCAGTATTTT. This encodes CASSQRRRTELTDTQYF.

J is TRBJ2-5 and V is TRBV7-2; 9 bases match TRBD2. Germline lookup yields CDR1 SGHTA and CDR2 FQGNSA. With V trimmed by 1 base and J by 6 bases, 6 bases remained unmatched. The CDR3 extends over 15 amino acids. The CDR3 spells CASSLDSGSRKTQYF. The CDR3 nucleotides are TGTGCCAGCAGCTTAGATAGCGGGAGTAGAAAGACCCAGTACTTC.

The rearrangement joins TRBV28 to TRBJ2-7, with D possibly being TRBD2 (7 bases). The germline V gene encodes CDR1 MDHEN and CDR2 SYDVKM. The CDR3 totals 16 residues. Trimming pared 7 bases from V and 0 bases from J, leaving 19 bases between. CDR3 bases: TGTGCCAGCAACGGAGGGGGAGGGCGGAGCTCCTACGAGCAGTACTTC. Amino acid sequence: CASNGGGGRSSYEQYF.

This clone was seen more than once but under ten times. The chain is built from TRBV9 and TRBJ2-7; D perhaps matches TRBD1 (8 bases). The V and J ends lost 4 bases and 0 bases respectively, with 14 bases between them. Germline V gene lookup returns CDR1 SGDLS and CDR2 YYNGEE. The CDR3 has 15 amino acids. CDR3 DNA sequence: TGTGCCAGCAGCCAGGGGGCTAGCGGCTCCTACGAGCAGTACTTC. As protein: CASSQGASGSYEQYF.

This rearrangement joins TRBV5-5 to TRBJ1-2; perhaps TRBD1 as D (6 bases). With 0 bases removed from V and 9 bases from J, the gap between germline ends came to 12 bases. This CDR3 contains 13 residues. Germline V lookup: CDR1 SGHKS, CDR2 YYEKEE (reference sequence). This CDR3 reads CASSLDPGQRYTF. As DNA, the CDR3 is TGTGCCAGCAGCTTGGACCCCGGACAGCGCTACACCTTC.

The chain carries TRBV28 and TRBJ1-3, with D possibly being TRBD1 (5 bases). V shed 2 bases and J shed 0 bases, with 11 bases lying between them. Germline V gene data show CDR1 as MDHEN and CDR2 as SYDVKM. The CDR3 extends over 16 amino acids. CDR3 nucleotide sequence: TGTGCCAGCAGTTTAGTCGCCGGGGGCTCTGGAAACACCATATATTTT. This gives the protein CASSLVAGGSGNTIYF.

This chain connects TRBV29-1 to TRBJ2-7; the match to TRBD2 covers 11 bases. The CDR3 has 15 amino acids. CDR1 and CDR2 from the germline V gene are SQVTM and ANQGSEA. V trimming: 6 bases; J trimming: 5 bases; junction bases outside the gene matches: 12. CDR3 nucleotides: TGCAGCGTCGCTTTCAAGCTAGCGGGAGGAGACGAGCAGTACTTC. Translation gives CSVAFKLAGGDEQYF.

The chain has TRBV19 and TRBJ2-1; 12 nucleotides line up with TRBD2. This CDR3 has 17 amino acids. V shed 6 bases, J shed 7 bases, and the junction held 13 bases outside the gene matches. Per germline, CDR1 LNHDA and CDR2 SQIVND (reference sequence). The CDR3 nucleotides read TGTGCCAGTAGCCTCCACGGACTAGCGGGACGTGGGAATGAGCAGTTCTTC. Its protein product is CASSLHGLAGRGNEQFF.

By sample share, this clone is large. The chain employs TRBV19 and TRBJ2-7, with no clear D. CDR3 length: 14 amino acids. The V gene lost 0 bases and the J gene lost 3 bases, with 9 bases spanning the gap. Per the germline V gene, CDR1 is LNHDA and CDR2 is SQIVND (reference sequence). In DNA form, the CDR3 reads TGTGCCAGTAGTATAGACCTTGACTTCTACGAGCAGTACTTC. Translation: CASSIDLDFYEQYF.

V usage is TRBV7-8 and J usage is TRBJ1-4; D might be TRBD1 (5 bases). From germline, CDR1 is SGHVS and CDR2 FQNEAQ. The CDR3 consists of 15 residues. The V and J ends lost 1 base and 8 bases respectively, with 14 bases between them. CDR3 coding DNA: TGTGCCAGCAGCTTAGATCCAGGGTGGGGCGAAAAACTGTTTTTT. Residues: CASSLDPGWGEKLFF.

The chain carries TRBV11-2 and TRBJ1-5; perhaps TRBD1 as D (5 bases). The germline V and J ends were trimmed by 1 base and 7 bases, with 14 bases remaining between them. Germline V CDR1 and CDR2: SGHAT, FQNNGV. The CDR3 spans 15 residues. The CDR3 loop is CASSLGWGGPQPQHF. The CDR3 DNA reads as TGTGCCAGCAGCTTAGGGTGGGGGGGTCCCCAGCCCCAGCATTTT.

This clone showed up just a few times. The chain couples TRBV30 to TRBJ2-7; the match to TRBD1 covers 7 bases. V lost 3 bases, J lost 2 bases, and 4 bases stayed unmatched. Germline CDR1 and CDR2: GTSNPN and SVGIG (reference sequence). CDR3 length equals 13 residues. The CDR3 bases are TGTGCCTGGAGCACCGGGACAGCCTACGAGCAGTACTTC. It codes for CAWSTGTAYEQYF.

The J gene is TRBJ1-1, the V gene TRBV20-1; 7 bases are shared with TRBD1. V trimming: 3 bases; J trimming: 0 bases; junction bases outside the gene matches: 10. The CDR3 extends over 16 amino acids. CDR1 is DFQATT and CDR2 is SNEGSKA in the germline V gene (reference sequence). CDR3 coding DNA: TGCAGTGCTAGTGACGCGGCCAGGGGGATGAACACTGAAGCTTTCTTT. Translating it yields CSASDAARGMNTEAFF.

The chain employs TRBV13 and TRBJ1-3; no firm D call. Trimming removed 8 bases from V and 0 bases from J, with 11 bases in between. Per germline, CDR1 PRHDT and CDR2 FYEKMQ (reference sequence). The CDR3 is 14 residues long. CDR3 in amino acids: CASLQAFSGNTIYF. The CDR3 nucleotides are TGTGCCAGCCTCCAGGCTTTCTCTGGAAACACCATATATTTT.

This clone was counted a single time. This rearrangement joins TRBV3-1 (or the pseudogene TRBV3-2) to TRBJ2-2; D remains ambiguous. The CDR3 is 14 residues long. Looked up from germline, CDR1 is LGHDT and CDR2 is YNNKEL (reference sequence). V lost 8 bases and J lost 1, with 11 bases in between. CDR3 loop: CASGRHQNTGELFF. The CDR3 region has the DNA TGTGCCAGCGGTCGACACCAGAACACCGGGGAGCTGTTTTTT.

This sequence joins TRBV7-6 and TRBJ2-1, with TRBD2 identical over 11 bases. V trimming: 3 bases; J trimming: 9 bases; junction bases outside the gene matches: 13. Germline V gene lookup returns CDR1 SGHVS and CDR2 FNYEAQ. CDR3 length: 17 residues. In nucleotides, the CDR3 is TGTGCCAGCAGCTTCAGAATAGCGGGAGGGCCGAGGGGTGAGCAGTTCTTC. Amino acids: CASSFRIAGGPRGEQFF.

The chain combines TRBV7-2 with TRBJ2-1; 11 nucleotides match TRBD1. Unmatched junction bases numbered 2, after V lost 1 base and J lost 6 bases. The CDR3 totals 15 residues. Germline CDR1 reads SGHTA; CDR2 reads FQGNSA. CDR3 bases: TGTGCCAGCAGCTTAGTGGGGACAGGGGGCAATGAGCAGTTCTTC. This codes for CASSLVGTGGNEQFF.

The chain employs TRBV15 and TRBJ2-7; 7 bases map to TRBD1. The junction had 9 bases not matched to a gene; V was cut back by 6 bases and J by 4 bases. The CDR3 covers 14 residues. CDR1 is LNHNV and CDR2 is YYDKDF in the germline V gene (reference sequence). The CDR3 is CATSKTGVGYEQYF. The CDR3 coding sequence is TGTGCCACCAGTAAAACAGGGGTTGGGTACGAGCAGTACTTC. The full variable domain, rest sourced from reference TRBV15 and TRBJ2-7, is DAMVIQNPRYQVTQFGKPVTLSCSQTLNHNVMYWYQQKSSQAPKLLFHYYDKDFNNEADTPDNFQSRRPNTSFCFLDIRSPGLGDTAMYLCATSKTGVGYEQYFGPGTRLTVT.

This chain joins TRBV9 and TRBJ2-2, with 12 bases that match TRBD2. Germline V gene data show CDR1 as SGDLS and CDR2 as YYNGEE. CDR3 length: 16 amino acids. Trimming at V came to 3 bases and at J to 6 bases, leaving 6 bases not matched to a gene. The CDR3 nucleotides are TGTGCCAGCAGCGCCCGACTAGCGGGAGTGTCCGGGGAGCTGTTTTTT. It encodes CASSARLAGVSGELFF.

The rearrangement joins TRBV7-2 to TRBJ1-3; a weak D match, TRBD1 (5 bases). This CDR3 region has 13 residues. Germline V lookup: CDR1 SGHTA, CDR2 FQGNSA. With 8 bases removed from V and 3 bases from J, the gap between germline ends came to 11 bases. CDR3 DNA sequence: TGTGCCAGCGCCGACAGCTTTGGAAACACCATATATTTT. Its translation: CASADSFGNTIYF. Complete variable domain (other parts from reference TRBV7-2 and TRBJ1-3): GAGVSQSPSNKVTEKGKDVELRCDPISGHTALYWYRQSLGQGLEFLIYFQGNSAPDKSGLPSDRFSAERTGGSVSTLTIQRTQQEDSAVYLCASADSFGNTIYFGEGSWLTVV.

This clone was seen at least ten times. The V gene is TRBV29-1, the J gene TRBJ1-1; D ambiguous. Germline CDR1 and CDR2: SQVTM and ANQGSEA. With 3 bases removed from V and 11 bases from J, the gap between germline ends came to 10 bases. The CDR3 covers 10 residues. The CDR3 nucleotides read TGCAGCGTTGATGAAGCTGTGGCTTTCTTT. Its translation is CSVDEAVAFF. The full variable domain, in which reference TRBV29-1 and TRBJ1-1 provide the parts outside the CDR3, is SAVISQKPSRDICQRGTSLTIQCQVDSQVTMMFWYRQQPGQSLTLIATANQGSEATYESGFVIDKFPISRPNLTFSTLTVSNMSPEDSSIYLCSVDEAVAFFGQGTRLTVV.

This sequence joins TRBV19 and TRBJ2-7, with 10 bases that match TRBD2. CDR3 size: 15 residues. Trimming took 2 bases from V and 2 from J; bases not matched to a gene: 3. CDR1 and CDR2 from the germline V gene are LNHDA and SQIVND (reference sequence). The CDR3 DNA is TGTGCCAGTAGTATACTAGCGGGAGACCCCTACGAGCAGTACTTC. Protein: CASSILAGDPYEQYF.

The rearrangement links TRBV28 to TRBJ1-1; D gene ambiguous. CDR3 length: 12 amino acids. The germline CDR1 and CDR2 sequences are MDHEN and SYDVKM. The V end was cut by 9 bases, the J end by 4 bases, with 12 bases between. The CDR3 region has the DNA TGTGCCAGTTGTACTTTCACCACTGAAGCTTTCTTT. Translating it yields CASCTFTTEAFF. The complete variable domain, with remaining parts taken from reference TRBV28 and TRBJ1-1, reads DVKVTQSSRYLVKRTGEKVFLECVQDMDHENMFWYRQDPGLGLRLIYFSYDVKMKEKGDIPEGYSVSREKKERFSLILESASTNQTSMYLCASCTFTTEAFFGQGTRLTVV.

The rearrangement uses TRBV5-4 and TRBJ2-7; D call uncertain. Germline lookup yields CDR1 SGHNT and CDR2 YYREEE (reference sequence). The CDR3 covers 14 residues. V lost 3 bases, J lost 5 bases, and 15 bases lay in between. CDR3 residues: CASSSKAGSDEQYF. CDR3 bases: TGTGCCAGCAGCTCGAAGGCAGGTTCGGACGAGCAGTACTTC.

The chain recombines TRBV6-5 with TRBJ1-1; 11 nucleotides align to TRBD1. J was trimmed by 10 bases and V by 7 bases; bases with no gene match: 8. The length of the CDR3 is 13 residues. Germline CDR1 and CDR2: MNHEY and SVGAGI. The CDR3 DNA reads as TGTGCCAGCATTGGGACAGGGGGGATTGGAGCTTTCTTT. Residues: CASIGTGGIGAFF.

The chain employs TRBV27 and TRBJ1-1; possible D gene TRBD1, 6 bases. Germline V gene sequence: CDR1 MNHEY, CDR2 SMNVEV (reference sequence). Trimming removed 5 bases at V and 0 bases at J, with 10 bases between. The CDR3 length is 14 residues. DNA of the CDR3: TGTGCCAGCAGTCCGACAGGCATGAACACTGAAGCTTTCTTT. Translation gives CASSPTGMNTEAFF.

The chain carries TRBV6-2 or TRBV6-3 and TRBJ1-1; TRBD1 agrees at 7 bases. The V segment lost 4 bases and the J segment 3 bases; nucleotides outside the gene matches: 2. The CDR3 has 13 residues. Germline V gives CDR1 MNHEY, CDR2 SVGEGT. The CDR3 loop is CASSLDRDTEAFF. CDR3 sequence (DNA): TGTGCCAGCAGTTTAGACAGGGACACTGAAGCTTTCTTT.

The genes are TRBV5-4 and TRBJ2-7; 9 nucleotides align to TRBD2. J was trimmed by 3 bases and V by 0 bases; bases with no gene match: 7. The V gene's germline CDR1 is SGHNT and CDR2 YYREEE (reference sequence). The CDR3 extends over 16 amino acids. The CDR3 DNA sequence: TGTGCCAGCAGCTTGGAGGGCGGGAGGGCCTTCTACGAGCAGTACTTC. Its protein is CASSLEGGRAFYEQYF.

The DNA of the CDR3 is TGTGCCAGCAGTCGGGGTGCTGGAAACACCATATATTTT. It is translated as CASSRGAGNTIYF. The V gene is TRBV28, the J gene TRBJ1-3; D call uncertain. CDR1 and CDR2 (germline): MDHEN, SYDVKM. There are 13 residues in the CDR3. V lost 5 bases to trimming and J lost 2 bases, with 7 bases between them.

The chain couples TRBV14 to TRBJ2-5; a weak D match, TRBD1 (6 bases). V gave up 0 bases and J gave up 7 bases, with 24 bases separating them. The CDR3 contains 18 residues. Germline loops: CDR1 SGHDN, CDR2 FVKESK. The CDR3 sequence is CASSQDAEQGYGRRTQYF. DNA of the CDR3: TGTGCCAGCAGCCAAGATGCTGAACAGGGTTATGGAAGGAGGACCCAGTACTTC.